The 5 T cell receptor beta chains below all came from one sample that was sequenced in a study of T-cell reconstitution after alpha-beta-depleted transplantation in children. Researchers prepared the TCRbeta library using unique molecular identifiers, the study reports. Using its own MiXCR run on the PCR reads, TCRdb lists one record per CDR3 protein. The sample contains 450,000 to 600,000 distinct CDR3 sequences, over 25% of which appear only once. The sample was PBMCs from the stem cell graft donor, taken from the stem cell graft. These receptors were obtained from a human donor who donated a stem cell graft to a child with aplastic anemia.

The chain joins TRBV20-1 to TRBJ2-5; 9 bases align to TRBD2. The ends lost 1 base at V and 4 bases at J; junction bases unmatched: 13. The CDR3 is 17 residues long. CDR1 and CDR2 (germline): DFQATT, SNEGSKA (reference sequence). The CDR3 spells CSARGLAGKLVGETQYF. The CDR3, as DNA: TGCAGTGCTAGAGGGCTAGCGGGAAAGTTAGTTGGAGAGACCCAGTACTTC.

In its sample, this clonotype was seen a few times. The chain links TRBV29-1 to TRBJ2-3; 7 bases match TRBD2. Germline-derived CDR1 and CDR2 are SQVTM and ANQGSEA. Losses at the gene ends were 4 bases for V and 0 bases for J; bases not matched to a gene: 10. The CDR3 contains 16 residues. CDR3 in amino acids: CSVAQTGTISTDTQYF. The CDR3 DNA is TGCAGCGTTGCCCAAACCGGGACTATAAGCACAGATACGCAGTATTTT.

This clonotype was detected only a few times. V is TRBV7-2 and J is TRBJ1-1; no definite D call. The germline V and J ends were trimmed by 5 bases and 12 bases, with 13 bases remaining between them. CDR1 SGHTA and CDR2 FQGNSA come from the germline V gene. The CDR3 has 11 amino acids. The CDR3 here is CASSLREGPFF. The CDR3 DNA is TGTGCCAGCAGCCTCCGGGAGGGCCCTTTCTTT.

This clonotype counts as medium-sized. The chain employs TRBV6-5 and TRBJ2-6; possible D gene TRBD1, 6 bases. Germline CDR1 and CDR2: MNHEY and SVGAGI. The CDR3 is made up of 18 amino acids. V was clipped by 0 bases and J by 0 bases, with 12 bases between them. In nucleotides, the CDR3 is TGTGCCAGCAGTTACTCTGACACAGGGTACTCTGGGGCCAACGTCCTGACTTTC. Amino acid sequence: CASSYSDTGYSGANVLTF.

The genes are TRBV19 and TRBJ2-5; D perhaps matches TRBD2 (6 bases). The CDR3 covers 15 residues. The V gene lost 0 bases and the J gene lost 7 bases, with 15 bases spanning the gap. Germline CDR1 and CDR2: LNHDA and SQIVND (reference sequence). This CDR3 is CASSIDNGGTGTQYF. The CDR3 DNA reads as TGTGCCAGTAGTATAGATAACGGGGGAACCGGGACCCAGTACTTC.